Sequencing of this T cell receptor beta chain was carried out in a study of OX40 agonist ivuxolimab in advanced cancers. The wider study: The study gave patients intravenous ivuxolimab at 0.01 to 10 mg/kg every 2 weeks. Two patients with cutaneous melanoma and one with hepatocellular carcinoma, three in total, showed partial responses.

Trimming cost V 1 base and J 1 base, with 13 bases left between them. This CDR3 has 16 residues. Per the germline V gene, CDR1 is SGHTA and CDR2 is FQGNSA. Sequencing was performed with immunoSEQ multiplex PCR; in TCRdb, only in-frame clones are kept and a portion is missing. Altogether some 100,000 clones are present, 75% to 95% being singletons, with the ten largest covering approximately 0.58%. About this clone: The antigen remains undetermined.

Study-wide results and caveats: Within 6 weeks, CD4+ and CD8+ blood T cells expanded clonally at 0.1 to 3.0 mg/kg.

The sequencing used CD4+ or CD8+ T cells sorted from blood, collected in a trial of the OX40 agonist ivuxolimab. This clonotype originated in an adult with an advanced solid tumor such as melanoma, head and neck, liver or kidney cancer. This chain links TRBV7-2 with TRBJ1-2; no firm D call. The CDR3 DNA sequence: TGTGCCAGCAGCTTAGGTTCCGCGCGGAGTAACTATGGCTACACCTTC. Its translation is CASSLGSARSNYGYTF.